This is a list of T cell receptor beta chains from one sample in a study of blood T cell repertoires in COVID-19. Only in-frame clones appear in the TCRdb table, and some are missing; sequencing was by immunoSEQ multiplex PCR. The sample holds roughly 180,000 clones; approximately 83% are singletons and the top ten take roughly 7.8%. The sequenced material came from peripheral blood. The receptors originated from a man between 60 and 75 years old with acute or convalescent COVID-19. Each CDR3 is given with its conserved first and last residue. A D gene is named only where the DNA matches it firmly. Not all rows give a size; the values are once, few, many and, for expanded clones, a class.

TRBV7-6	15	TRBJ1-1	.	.	TGTGCCAGCAGCTTAGGGCAGCAAGGGGGAACTGAAGCTTTCTTT	CASSLGQQGGTEAFF
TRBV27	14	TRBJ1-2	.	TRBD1	TGTGCCAGCAGACCGACAGGGGGCACAAGGGGCTACACCTTC	CASRPTGGTRGYTF
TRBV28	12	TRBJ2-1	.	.	TGTGCCAGCGTTCGCGCCGCAGGTGAGCAGTTCTTC	CASVRAAGEQFF
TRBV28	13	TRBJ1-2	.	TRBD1	TGTGCCAGCAGTTTTCAGGGGGGCTATGGCTACACCTTC	CASSFQGGYGYTF
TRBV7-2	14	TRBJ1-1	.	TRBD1	TGTGCCAGCAGCCCACAGGGGAAGGATACTGAAGCTTTCTTT	CASSPQGKDTEAFF
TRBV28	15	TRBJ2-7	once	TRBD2	TGTGCCAGCAGTCCCGGACTAGCGGGATTGGACGAGCAGTACTTC	CASSPGLAGLDEQYF
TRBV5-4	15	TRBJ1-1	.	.	TGTGCCAGCAGCCAAGGCAGTGGAGGGAACACTGAAGCTTTCTTT	CASSQGSGGNTEAFF
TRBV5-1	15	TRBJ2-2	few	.	TGCGCCAGCAGCTTAGTCAGGGGCGGCACCGGGGAGCTGTTTTTT	CASSLVRGGTGELFF
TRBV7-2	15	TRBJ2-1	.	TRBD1	TGTGCCAGCAGCTGGGCCGGGACAGGGGATTACGAGCAGTTCTTC	CASSWAGTGDYEQFF
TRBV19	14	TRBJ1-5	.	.	TGTGCCAGTAGTATGAAACGGGCGGGGCAGCCCCAGCATTTT	CASSMKRAGQPQHF
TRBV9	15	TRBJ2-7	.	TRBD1	TGTGCCAGCAGCCCTCACATGGGGACAGCCTACGAGCAGTACTTC	CASSPHMGTAYEQYF
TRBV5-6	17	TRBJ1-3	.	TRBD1	TGTGCCAGCAGCTTCCAGGGGGTTACCCTCTCTGGAAACACCATATATTTT	CASSFQGVTLSGNTIYF
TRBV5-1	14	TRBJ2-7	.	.	TGCGCCAGCAGCTTGGCTGCGGGCTCCTACGAGCAGTACTTC	CASSLAAGSYEQYF
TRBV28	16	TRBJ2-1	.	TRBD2	TGTGCCAGCAGTACCGGGACTATCCGTAGGGGCGATGAGCAGTTCTTC	CASSTGTIRRGDEQFF
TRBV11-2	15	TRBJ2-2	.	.	TGTGCCAGCAGCTTCCAGGGTGGTGGCACCGGGGAGCTGTTTTTT	CASSFQGGGTGELFF
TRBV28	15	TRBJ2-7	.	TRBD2	TGTGCCAGCAGTTTATCGGGCGGGAGACCTTACGAGCAGTACTTC	CASSLSGGRPYEQYF
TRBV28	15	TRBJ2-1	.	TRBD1	TGTGCCAGCAGCTTCGCCGGGACAGCCTACAATGAGCAGTTCTTC	CASSFAGTAYNEQFF
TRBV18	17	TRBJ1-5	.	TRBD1	TGTGCCAGCTCTCACACGACGACAGGGGGCCAGCCTCGGCCCCAGCATTTT	CASSHTTTGGQPRPQHF
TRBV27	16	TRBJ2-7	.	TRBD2	TGTGCCAGCAGTCCTTCAGCCGGGACTAGACTATACGAGCAGTACTTC	CASSPSAGTRLYEQYF
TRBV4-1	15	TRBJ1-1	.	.	TGCGCCAGCAGCCATGGACAGTTTTCGAACACTGAAGCTTTCTTT	CASSHGQFSNTEAFF
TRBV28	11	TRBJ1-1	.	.	TGTGCCAGCAGTTTCAACAACCGAGCTTTCTTT	CASSFNNRAFF
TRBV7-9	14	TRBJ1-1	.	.	TGTGCCAGCAGCTCCCCCGGGGGGAACACTGAAGCTTTCTTT	CASSSPGGNTEAFF
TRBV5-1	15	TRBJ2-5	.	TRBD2	TGCGCCAGCAGCTTGTCTAGCGGGAGGGTCGAGACCCAGTACTTC	CASSLSSGRVETQYF
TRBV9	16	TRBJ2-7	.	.	TGTGCCAGCAGCCCACGGGAGGGGACAGAAACCTACGAGCAGTACTTC	CASSPREGTETYEQYF
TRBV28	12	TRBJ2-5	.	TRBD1	TGTGCCAGCGGACAGGGGAAAGAGACCCAGTACTTC	CASGQGKETQYF
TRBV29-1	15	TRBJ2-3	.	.	TGCAGCCTTGGGGGGGGGCTAGGAGGCACAGATACGCAGTATTTT	CSLGGGLGGTDTQYF
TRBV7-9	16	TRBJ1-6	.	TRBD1	TGTGCCAGCAGCTCGGGACAGGGCGCCTATCATTCACCCCTCCACTTT	CASSSGQGAYHSPLHF
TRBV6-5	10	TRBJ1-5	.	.	TGTGCCAGCAGCGTTCAGCCCCAGCATTTT	CASSVQPQHF
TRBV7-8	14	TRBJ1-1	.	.	TGTGCCAGCAGCTCAGGGGTTCTGGCCACTGAAGCTTTCTTT	CASSSGVLATEAFF
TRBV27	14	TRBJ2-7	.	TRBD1	TGTGCCAGCAGTCCTTGGGACAGAGGCTACGAGCAGTACTTC	CASSPWDRGYEQYF
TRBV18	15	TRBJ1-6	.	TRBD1	TGTGCCAGCTCACCGGGACAGGGGGAGGATTCACCCCTCCACTTT	CASSPGQGEDSPLHF
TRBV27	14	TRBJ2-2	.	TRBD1	TGTGCCAGCAGTGCGAGACAGGGGCCCGGGGAGCTGTTTTTT	CASSARQGPGELFF
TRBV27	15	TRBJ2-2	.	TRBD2	TGTGCCAGCAGTTTAAGCGGGAGGAACACCGGGGAGCTGTTTTTT	CASSLSGRNTGELFF
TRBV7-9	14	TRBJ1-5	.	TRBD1	TGTGCCAGCAGCCGAGGGACAGGGGATCAGCCCCAGCATTTT	CASSRGTGDQPQHF
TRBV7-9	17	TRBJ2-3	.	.	TGTGCCAGCAGCTTAAGGTCCCGGGTGATGAGCACAGATACGCAGTATTTT	CASSLRSRVMSTDTQYF
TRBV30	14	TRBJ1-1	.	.	TGTGCCTGGAGTGTACACGACAGCCGGCTAGTAGCTTTCTTT	CAWSVHDSRLVAFF
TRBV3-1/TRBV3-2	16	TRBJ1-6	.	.	TGTGCCAGCAGCCAAGCTAGCGGGCGTAATAATTCACCCCTCCACTTT	CASSQASGRNNSPLHF
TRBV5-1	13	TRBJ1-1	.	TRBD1	TGCGCCAGCAGATTCACAGGGGAGACTGAAGCTTTCTTT	CASRFTGETEAFF
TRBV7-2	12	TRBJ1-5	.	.	TGTGCCAGCAGCCCCGTGGGGCGGCCCCAGCATTTT	CASSPVGRPQHF
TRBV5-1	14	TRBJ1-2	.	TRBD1	TGCGCCAGCAGCTTACGGGACAGGGGGCCTGGCTACACCTTC	CASSLRDRGPGYTF
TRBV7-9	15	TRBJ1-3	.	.	TGTGCCAGCAGCCCGACAAGAACTCGGGGAAACACCATATATTTT	CASSPTRTRGNTIYF
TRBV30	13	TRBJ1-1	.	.	TGTGCCTCTCTGGGGGGGTGGAACACTGAAGCTTTCTTT	CASLGGWNTEAFF
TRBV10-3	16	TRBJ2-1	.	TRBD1	TGTGCCATCAGTGAGTCGTGGCAGGGGGCTTCCGATGAGCAGTTCTTC	CAISESWQGASDEQFF
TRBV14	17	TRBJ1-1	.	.	TGTGCCAGCAGCCAAGTTTCCGGGGGTCTCATGAACACTGAAGCTTTCTTT	CASSQVSGGLMNTEAFF
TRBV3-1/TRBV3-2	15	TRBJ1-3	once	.	TGTGCCAGCAGCCAAGAATGGTCAGTTGGAAACACCATATATTTT	CASSQEWSVGNTIYF
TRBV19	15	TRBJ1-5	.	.	TGTGCCAGGAATCCCATAGGAGGGGTGAATCAGCCCCAGCATTTT	CARNPIGGVNQPQHF
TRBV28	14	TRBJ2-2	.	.	TGTGCCAGCGGGGAACGGGATTACACCGGGGAGCTGTTTTTT	CASGERDYTGELFF
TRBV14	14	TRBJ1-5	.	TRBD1	TGTGCCAGCAGCCGGACAGGGATCCATCAGCCCCAGCATTTT	CASSRTGIHQPQHF
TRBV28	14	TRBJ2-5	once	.	TGTGCCAGCAGTTTTGAGGGCGGGGAAGAGACCCAGTACTTC	CASSFEGGEETQYF
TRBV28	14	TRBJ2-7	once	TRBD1	TGTGCCAGCAGTGTACCGGGACAGCCCTACGAGCAGTACTTC	CASSVPGQPYEQYF
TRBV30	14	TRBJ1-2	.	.	TGTGCCTGGAGTGACCTCCGCAGAACCTATGGCTACACCTTC	CAWSDLRRTYGYTF
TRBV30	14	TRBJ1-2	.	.	TGTGCCTGGACGAGGAGGGCATCCCCCTATGGCTACACCTTC	CAWTRRASPYGYTF